The next 4 T cell receptor beta chains were all read from a single sample in a study of shared clonotypes between healthy human individuals. Method: immunoSEQ multiplex PCR; TCRdb's copy keeps in-frame clones and lacks some. The profile shows about 2.4 million clones, 90% to 95% of them singletons. Sequencing was done on a sample of naive CD4+ T cells sorted from blood. The subset here: CD45RA+ positively selected. The source is a young man in good health.

The chain links TRBV4-1 to TRBJ2-7; a possible D gene is TRBD1 (5 bases). Looked up from germline, CDR1 is MGHRA and CDR2 is YSYEKL. This CDR3 is built from 18 residues. V was clipped by 0 bases and J by 1 base, with 19 bases between them. The CDR3 DNA reads as TGCGCCAGCAGCCAAGATTTAACAGTTTACAGGACATCCTACGAGCAGTACTTC. This encodes CASSQDLTVYRTSYEQYF.

The chain uses TRBV7-2 and TRBJ2-7; the match to TRBD2 covers 10 bases. Trimming at V came to 2 bases and at J to 4 bases, leaving 8 bases not matched to a gene. Germline V gene data show CDR1 as SGHTA and CDR2 as FQGNSA. The CDR3 length is 16 residues. The CDR3 nucleotides are TGTGCCAGCAGCTTATCTGCTAGCGGGGGAGGGTACGAGCAGTACTTC. Amino acids: CASSLSASGGGYEQYF.

Comment on this clone: Other DNA sequences from this sample encode an identical CDR3 as well. The rearrangement joins TRBV5-1 to TRBJ2-3; D is perhaps TRBD1 (5 bases). This CDR3 contains 14 residues. V gave up 4 bases and J gave up 0 bases, with 9 bases separating them. CDR1 is SGHRS, CDR2 YFSETQ, per germline. CDR3 sequence (DNA): TGCGCCAGCAGCCAAGGACACAGCACAGATACGCAGTATTTT. It is translated as CASSQGHSTDTQYF.

The chain recombines TRBV29-1 with TRBJ2-2; a possible D gene is TRBD1 (6 bases). This CDR3 comprises 15 residues. Deletions cut 5 bases from V and 0 bases from J, with 13 bases between. The germline V gene encodes CDR1 SQVTM and CDR2 ANQGSEA. CDR3 loop: CSVRLTGTNTGELFF. The CDR3 nucleotides read TGCAGCGTTCGACTCACAGGGACGAACACCGGGGAGCTGTTTTTT.